This T cell receptor beta chain is drawn from a study of cytomegalovirus exposure and HLA in healthy donors. Study-level points and caveats: Later work found that TCR association rates differed between HLA loci; DRB1 had the most and HLA-C the fewest.

On this clone: Its antigen is unknown.

The ends lost 6 bases at V and 0 bases at J; junction bases unmatched: 1. The CDR3 is 15 residues long. Looked up from germline, CDR1 is ENHRY and CDR2 is SYGVKD. PCR was performed using 60 Vbeta and 13 Jbeta primers. Measured with immunoSEQ multiplex PCR; TCRdb has only the in-frame clones, and not every one. The table shows more than 95,000 clones, with over 60% occurring only once. The sequenced material came from PBMCs. This chain connects TRBV10-3 to TRBJ2-3; 12 nucleotides line up with TRBD2. This clonotype was sampled from a man aged 30-40 years in good health and CMV-seronegative. In DNA form, the CDR3 reads TGTGCCATCAGAGGGACTAGCGGGAGCACAGATACGCAGTATTTT. It yields the protein CAIRGTSGSTDTQYF.